This T cell receptor beta chain was documented in a study of blood T cell repertoires in COVID-19. Study in general: Some COVID-19 samples were acute and others convalescent; all came from the United States, Italy and Spain. Nucleic acid was either cDNA or gDNA, and it came from T cells, B-cell-depleted T cells, or PBMCs.

The V end lost 1 base, the J end lost 6 bases, and 13 bases lay between the germline ends. The CDR3 contains 15 residues. Germline-derived CDR1 and CDR2 are SEHNR and FQNEAQ (reference sequence). Per the study methods: Counts of nucleated cells, estimated from reference gene primer amplification, were obtained. Profiling relied on immunoSEQ multiplex PCR, and the TCRdb table lists in-frame clones only, not all of them. For V, J and clone size, that table is used; D and trimming come from the DNA. The sample includes tens of thousands of clones, around 91% of them seen just once. This clonotype originated in a man in his fifties or sixties with COVID-19, enrolled during active disease. The sample taken for sequencing was peripheral blood. V and J are TRBV7-9 and TRBJ2-1, with D possibly being TRBD1 (7 bases). In DNA form, the CDR3 reads TGTGCCAGCAGCTTAGAGGCAGGGGGGCCCAATGAGCAGTTCTTC. Its translation is CASSLEAGGPNEQFF.